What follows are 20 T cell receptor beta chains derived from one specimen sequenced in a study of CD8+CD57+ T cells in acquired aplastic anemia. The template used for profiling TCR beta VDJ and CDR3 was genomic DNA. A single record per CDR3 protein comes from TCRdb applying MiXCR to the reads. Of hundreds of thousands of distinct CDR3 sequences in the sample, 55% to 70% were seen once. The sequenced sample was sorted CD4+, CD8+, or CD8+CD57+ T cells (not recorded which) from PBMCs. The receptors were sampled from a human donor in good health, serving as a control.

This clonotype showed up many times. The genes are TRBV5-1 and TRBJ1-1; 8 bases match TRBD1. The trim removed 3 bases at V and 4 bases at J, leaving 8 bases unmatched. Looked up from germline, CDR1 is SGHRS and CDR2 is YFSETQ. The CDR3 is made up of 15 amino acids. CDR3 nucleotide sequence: TGCGCCAGCAGCTCAGCAGGGGGCGGGGGCACTGAAGCTTTCTTT. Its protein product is CASSSAGGGGTEAFF.

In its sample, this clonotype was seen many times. The CDR3 sequence: CASSPQTYYGYTF. In nucleotides, the CDR3 is TGTGCCAGCAGCCCTCAAACGTACTATGGCTACACCTTC. The chain is built from TRBV11-2 and TRBJ1-2; no definite D call. The CDR3 has 13 amino acids. The V end was cut by 5 bases, the J end by 3 bases, with 10 bases between. Germline V gene lookup returns CDR1 SGHAT and CDR2 FQNNGV.

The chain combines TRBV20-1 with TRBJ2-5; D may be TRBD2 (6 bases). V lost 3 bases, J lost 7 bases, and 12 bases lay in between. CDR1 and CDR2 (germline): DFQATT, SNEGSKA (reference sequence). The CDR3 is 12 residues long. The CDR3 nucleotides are TGCAGTGCTAGTGGTAGCGGTCGGACCCAGTACTTC. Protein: CSASGSGRTQYF.

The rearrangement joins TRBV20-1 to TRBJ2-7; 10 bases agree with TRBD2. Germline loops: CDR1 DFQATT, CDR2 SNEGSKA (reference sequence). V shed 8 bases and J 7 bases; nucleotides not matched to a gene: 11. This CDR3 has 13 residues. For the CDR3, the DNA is TGCAGTCTCAGCGGGGGGGTCAACAATGAGCAGTACTTC. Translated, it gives CSLSGGVNNEQYF.

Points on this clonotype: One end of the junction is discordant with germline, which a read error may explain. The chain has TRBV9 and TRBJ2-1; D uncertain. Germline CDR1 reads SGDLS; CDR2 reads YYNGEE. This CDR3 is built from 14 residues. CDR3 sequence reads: CASSAHQRTPTQVF. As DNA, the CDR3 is TGTGCCAGCAGCGCTCACCAGAGGACCCCCACTCAGGTCTTC.

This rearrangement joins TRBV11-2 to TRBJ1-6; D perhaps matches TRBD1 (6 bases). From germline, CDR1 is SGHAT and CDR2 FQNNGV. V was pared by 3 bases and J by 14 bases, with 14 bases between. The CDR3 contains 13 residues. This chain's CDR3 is CASSFAGHRTLHF. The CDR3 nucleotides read TGTGCCAGCAGCTTCGCGGGACACCGGACCCTCCACTTT. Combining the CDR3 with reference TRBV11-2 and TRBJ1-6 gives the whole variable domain EAGVAQSPRYKIIEKRQSVAFWCNPISGHATLYWYQQILGQGPKLLIQFQNNGVVDDSQLPKDRFSAERLKGVDSTLKIQPAKLEDSAVYLCASSFAGHRTLHFGNGTRLTVT.

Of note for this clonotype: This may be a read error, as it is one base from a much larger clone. CDR3 residues: CASILTSGVVTF. Here the CDR3 DNA reads TGTGCCAGCATCTTAACTTCGGGGGTGGTCACCTTC. J is TRBJ1-2 and V is TRBV7-3, with a tentative D call TRBD1 (5 bases). The germline CDR1 and CDR2 sequences are SGHTA and FQGTGA. CDR3 length: 12 amino acids.

The CDR3: CASSDRQYYGYPHF. CDR3 DNA: TGTGCCAGCAGCGACCGACAGTACTATGGGTACCCGCATTTT. The V and J genes are TRBV7-9 and TRBJ1-5; weak D call: TRBD1 (5 bases). This CDR3 has 14 residues. The germline V gene encodes CDR1 SEHNR and CDR2 FQNEAQ (reference sequence). V shed 5 bases and J shed 15 bases, with 23 bases lying between them.

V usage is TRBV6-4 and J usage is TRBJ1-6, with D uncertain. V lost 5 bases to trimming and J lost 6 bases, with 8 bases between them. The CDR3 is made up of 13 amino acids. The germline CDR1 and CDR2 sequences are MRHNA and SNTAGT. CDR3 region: CASSRSSNSPLHF. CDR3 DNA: TGTGCCAGCAGTCGTTCCAGTAATTCACCCCTCCACTTT.

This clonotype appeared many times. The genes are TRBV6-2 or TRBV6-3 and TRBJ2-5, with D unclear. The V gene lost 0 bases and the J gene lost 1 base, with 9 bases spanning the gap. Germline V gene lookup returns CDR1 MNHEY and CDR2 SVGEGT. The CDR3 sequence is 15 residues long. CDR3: CASSYSGQPQETQYF. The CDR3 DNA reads TGTGCCAGCAGTTACTCTGGGCAGCCCCAAGAGACCCAGTACTTC.

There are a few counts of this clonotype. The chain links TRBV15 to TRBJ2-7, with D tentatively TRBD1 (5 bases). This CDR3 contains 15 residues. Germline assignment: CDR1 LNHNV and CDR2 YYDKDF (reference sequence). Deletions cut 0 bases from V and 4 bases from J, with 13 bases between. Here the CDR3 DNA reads TGTGCCACCAGCAGAGATCGGCAGGGAAAATACGAGCAGTACTTC. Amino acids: CATSRDRQGKYEQYF.

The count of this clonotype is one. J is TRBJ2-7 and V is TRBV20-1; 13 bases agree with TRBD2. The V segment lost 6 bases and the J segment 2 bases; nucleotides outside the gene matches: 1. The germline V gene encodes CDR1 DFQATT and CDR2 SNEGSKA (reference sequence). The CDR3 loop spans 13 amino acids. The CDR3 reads CSAGLAGTYEQYF. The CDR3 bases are TGCAGTGCGGGACTAGCGGGGACCTACGAGCAGTACTTC.

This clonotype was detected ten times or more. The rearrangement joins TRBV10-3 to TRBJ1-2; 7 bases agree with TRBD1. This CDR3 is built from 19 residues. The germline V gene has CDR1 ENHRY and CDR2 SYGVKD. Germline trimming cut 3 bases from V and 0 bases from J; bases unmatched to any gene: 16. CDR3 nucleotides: TGTGCCATCAGTGATACACAGGACAGGTTAGCCGAAACTAACTATGGCTACACCTTC. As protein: CAISDTQDRLAETNYGYTF.

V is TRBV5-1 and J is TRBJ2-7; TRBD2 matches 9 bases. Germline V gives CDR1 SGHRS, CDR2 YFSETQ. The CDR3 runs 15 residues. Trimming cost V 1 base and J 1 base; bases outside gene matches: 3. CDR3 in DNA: TGCGCCAGCAGCTTGAGCGGGGGGCGATCCTACGAGCAGTACTTC. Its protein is CASSLSGGRSYEQYF.

CDR3 residues: CASSLGRAGHQETQYF. The CDR3 region has the DNA TGTGCCAGCAGCTTGGGCCGAGCGGGGCACCAAGAGACCCAGTACTTC. V and J are TRBV9 and TRBJ2-5; TRBD2 matches at 7 bases. Per the germline V gene, CDR1 is SGDLS and CDR2 is YYNGEE. Losses at the gene ends were 4 bases for V and 0 bases for J; bases not matched to a gene: 9. The CDR3 totals 16 residues.

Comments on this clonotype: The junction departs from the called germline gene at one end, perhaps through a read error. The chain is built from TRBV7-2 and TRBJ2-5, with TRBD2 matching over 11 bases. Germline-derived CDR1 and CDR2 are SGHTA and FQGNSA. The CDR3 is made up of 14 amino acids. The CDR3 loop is CASRLAGGMADPHF. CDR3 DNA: TGTGCCAGCCGCTTAGCGGGGGGGATGGCAGACCCGCACTTC.

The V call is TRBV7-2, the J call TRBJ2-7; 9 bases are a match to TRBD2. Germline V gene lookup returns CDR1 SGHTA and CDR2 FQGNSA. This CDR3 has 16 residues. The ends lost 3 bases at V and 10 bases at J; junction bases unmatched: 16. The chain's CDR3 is CASSFSGGTDTQYQYF. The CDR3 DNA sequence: TGTGCCAGCAGCTTTAGCGGGGGTACAGATACGCAGTATCAGTACTTC.

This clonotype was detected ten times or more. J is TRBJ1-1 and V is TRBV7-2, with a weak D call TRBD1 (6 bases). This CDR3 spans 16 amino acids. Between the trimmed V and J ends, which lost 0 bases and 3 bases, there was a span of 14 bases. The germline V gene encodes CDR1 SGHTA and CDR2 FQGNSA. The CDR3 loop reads CASSLAQGSMDTEAFF. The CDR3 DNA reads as TGTGCCAGCAGCTTAGCGCAGGGGAGCATGGACACTGAAGCTTTCTTT.

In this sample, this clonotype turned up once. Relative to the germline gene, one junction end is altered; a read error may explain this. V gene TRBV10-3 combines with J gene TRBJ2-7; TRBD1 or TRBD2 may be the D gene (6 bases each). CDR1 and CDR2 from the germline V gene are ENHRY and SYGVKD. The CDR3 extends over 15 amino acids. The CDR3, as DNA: TGTGCCAGCAGTGCGGGACAAGTCAAGGACTTACTGTTTTTTTTC. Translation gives CASSAGQVKDLLFFF.

CDR3 DNA sequence: TGTGCCAGCAGCGTAGCGAGGACGGGGCAGATCTTGGTCAATCAGCCCCAGCATTTT. As protein: CASSVARTGQILVNQPQHF. The rearrangement joins TRBV9 to TRBJ1-5, with D maybe TRBD1 (5 bases). The CDR3 has 19 amino acids. Looked up from germline, CDR1 is SGDLS and CDR2 is YYNGEE. Trimming cost V 0 bases and J 3 bases, with 22 bases left between them.